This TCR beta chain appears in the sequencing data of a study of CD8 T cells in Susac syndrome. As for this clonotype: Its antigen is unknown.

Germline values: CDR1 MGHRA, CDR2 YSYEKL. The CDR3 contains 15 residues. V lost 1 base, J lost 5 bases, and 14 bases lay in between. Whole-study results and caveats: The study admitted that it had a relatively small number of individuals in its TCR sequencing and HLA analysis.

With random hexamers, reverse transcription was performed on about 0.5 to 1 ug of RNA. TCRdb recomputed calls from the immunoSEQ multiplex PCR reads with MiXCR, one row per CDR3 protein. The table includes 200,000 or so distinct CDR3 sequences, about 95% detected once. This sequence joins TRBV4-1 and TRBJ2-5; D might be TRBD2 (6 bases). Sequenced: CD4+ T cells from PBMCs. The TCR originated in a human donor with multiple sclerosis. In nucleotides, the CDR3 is TGCGCCAGCAGCCAAGCAGTGGCGGGATGGGAGACCCAGTACTTC. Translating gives CASSQAVAGWETQYF.